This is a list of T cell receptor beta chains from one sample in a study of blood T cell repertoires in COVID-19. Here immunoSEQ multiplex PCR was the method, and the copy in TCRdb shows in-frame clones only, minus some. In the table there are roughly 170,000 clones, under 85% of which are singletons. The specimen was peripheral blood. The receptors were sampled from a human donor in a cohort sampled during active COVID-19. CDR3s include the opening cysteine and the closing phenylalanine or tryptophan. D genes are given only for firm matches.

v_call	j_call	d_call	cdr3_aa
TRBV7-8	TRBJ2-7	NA	CASSPNYEQYF
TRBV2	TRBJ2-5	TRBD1	CASRRGLLTETQYF
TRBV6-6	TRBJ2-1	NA	CASSPADNEQFF
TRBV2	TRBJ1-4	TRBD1	CASSEDRGRLFF
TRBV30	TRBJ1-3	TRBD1	CAWRKTGGFGNTIYF
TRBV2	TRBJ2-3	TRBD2	CASGDRGGQGDTQYF
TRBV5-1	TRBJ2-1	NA	CASSLPGTRNEQFF
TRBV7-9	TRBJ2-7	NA	CASSLDTQYEQYF
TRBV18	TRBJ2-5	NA	CASSPPGRGETQYF
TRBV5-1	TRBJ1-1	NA	CASSRSTASTEAFF
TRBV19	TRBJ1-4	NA	CASTHSGTRNEKLFF
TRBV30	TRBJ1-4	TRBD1	CAWSVTGVTEKLFF
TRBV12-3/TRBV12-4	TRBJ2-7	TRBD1	CASSPGQGYEQYF
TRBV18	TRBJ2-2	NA	CASSPPTLQGRAGELFF
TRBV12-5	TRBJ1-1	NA	CASGLDRRWGAFF
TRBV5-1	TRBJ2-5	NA	CASSGGQLQETQYF
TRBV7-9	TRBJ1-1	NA	CASSLGGGRAFF
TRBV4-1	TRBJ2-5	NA	CASSQGSPQETQYF
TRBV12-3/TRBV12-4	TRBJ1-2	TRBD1	CASRSTGFGGYTF
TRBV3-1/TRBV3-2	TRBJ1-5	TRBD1	CASSQGGDRVSQPQHF
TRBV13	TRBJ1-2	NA	CASSSGTAGDTFNYGYTF
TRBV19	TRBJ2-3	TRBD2	CASSPRTSGGMVDTQYF
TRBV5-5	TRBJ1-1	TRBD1	CASSRGQLNTEAFF
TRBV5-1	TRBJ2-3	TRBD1	CASSATGGGWADTQYF
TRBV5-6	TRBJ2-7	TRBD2	CASSPGTSASYEQYF
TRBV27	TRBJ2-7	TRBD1	CASSDDRGRDYEQYF